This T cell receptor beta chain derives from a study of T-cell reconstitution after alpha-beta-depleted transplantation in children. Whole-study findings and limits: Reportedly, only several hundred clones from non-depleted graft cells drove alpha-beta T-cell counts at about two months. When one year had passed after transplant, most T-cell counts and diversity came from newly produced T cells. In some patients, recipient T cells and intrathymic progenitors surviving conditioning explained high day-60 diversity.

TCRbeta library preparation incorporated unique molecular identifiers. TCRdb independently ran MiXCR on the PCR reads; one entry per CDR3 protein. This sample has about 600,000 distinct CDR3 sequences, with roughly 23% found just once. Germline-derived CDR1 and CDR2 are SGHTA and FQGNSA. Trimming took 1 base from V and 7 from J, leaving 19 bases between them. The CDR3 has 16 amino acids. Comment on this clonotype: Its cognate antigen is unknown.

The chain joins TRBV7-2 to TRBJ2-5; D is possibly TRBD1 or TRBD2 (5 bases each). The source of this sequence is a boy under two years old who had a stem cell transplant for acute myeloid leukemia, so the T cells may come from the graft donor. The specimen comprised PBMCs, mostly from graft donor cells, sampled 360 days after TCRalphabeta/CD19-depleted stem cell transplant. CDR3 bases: TGTGCCAGCAGCTTAGGGCAGGGAAGCGGTTGGGGGACCCAGTACTTC. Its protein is CASSLGQGSGWGTQYF. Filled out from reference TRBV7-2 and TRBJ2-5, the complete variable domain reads GAGVSQSPSNKVTEKGKDVELRCDPISGHTALYWYRQSLGQGLEFLIYFQGNSAPDKSGLPSDRFSAERTGGSVSTLTIQRTQQEDSAVYLCASSLGQGSGWGTQYFGPGTRLLVL.